These T cell receptor beta chains were read from a single sample in a study of cytomegalovirus exposure and HLA in healthy donors. TCRdb's table, derived via immunoSEQ multiplex PCR, lists solely in-frame clones and lacks some. The sample lists around 54,000 clones; over 85% were seen once. Sequencing was performed on PBMCs. The receptors shown here come from a woman aged 18-29 years in good health and CMV-seropositive. CDR3s include the opening cysteine and the closing phenylalanine or tryptophan. The D gene is left open where the match is weak. Clone size is not always given. Where it is, it says once, few, many or a class for expanded clones.

V	D	size	J	CDR3	DNA
TRBV27	TRBD1	.	TRBJ2-7	CASSITGTEPYEQYF	TGTGCCAGCAGTATAACCGGGACAGAGCCTTACGAGCAGTACTTC
TRBV5-1	TRBD1	.	TRBJ1-1	CASSLGTGLNTEAFF	TGCGCCAGCAGCTTGGGGACAGGGTTGAACACTGAAGCTTTCTTT
TRBV6-5	.	once	TRBJ1-1	CASSETSVNTEAFF	TGTGCCAGCAGTGAAACCTCAGTAAACACTGAAGCTTTCTTT
TRBV9	.	.	TRBJ1-3	CASSGQRAPSGNTIYF	TGTGCCAGCAGCGGACAAAGAGCTCCTTCTGGAAACACCATATATTTT
TRBV6-5	TRBD1	.	TRBJ1-4	CASSYSGTDNEKLFF	TGTGCCAGCAGTTATTCCGGGACAGATAATGAAAAACTGTTTTTT
TRBV7-9	.	.	TRBJ1-1	CASSSRGPTQNTEAFF	TGTGCCAGCAGCTCCCGCGGGCCTACTCAGAACACTGAAGCTTTCTTT
TRBV7-9	TRBD2	.	TRBJ2-3	CASRGTSFDTQYF	TGTGCCAGTAGAGGGACTAGTTTCGATACGCAGTATTTT
TRBV7-3	.	.	TRBJ1-1	CASSLNSAATEAFF	TGTGCCAGCAGCTTAAATAGTGCCGCTACTGAAGCTTTCTTT
TRBV6-4	.	.	TRBJ1-1	CASSPHKNTEAFF	TGTGCCAGCAGTCCTCACAAGAACACTGAAGCTTTCTTT
TRBV11-1	TRBD1	.	TRBJ1-1	CASSWDRGHTEAFF	TGTGCCAGCAGCTGGGACAGGGGGCACACTGAAGCTTTCTTT
TRBV7-2	TRBD2	.	TRBJ2-3	CASSSLLASGGIDTQYF	TGTGCCAGCAGCTCCCTGTTGGCTAGCGGGGGGATAGATACGCAGTATTTT
TRBV6-5	.	.	TRBJ2-7	CASSIHLYEQYF	TGTGCCAGCAGCATACACCTCTACGAGCAGTACTTC
TRBV4-1	.	once	TRBJ1-4	CASSQEVAKEKLFF	TGCGCCAGCAGCCAAGAGGTCGCGAAAGAAAAACTGTTTTTT
TRBV4-3	.	.	TRBJ1-2	CASSPHRHILNGYTF	TGCGCCAGCAGCCCCCATCGACACATACTTAACGGCTACACCTTC
TRBV5-4	.	.	TRBJ1-3	CASSFEGPGNTIYF	TGTGCCAGCAGCTTCGAGGGTCCCGGAAACACCATATATTTT
TRBV30	.	.	TRBJ2-7	CAWSVLGGRGRLYEQYF	TGTGCCTGGAGTGTACTCGGGGGGCGGGGGCGCCTCTACGAGCAGTACTTC
TRBV4-1	TRBD1	once	TRBJ1-2	CASSQGQGGKYGYTF	TGCGCCAGCAGCCAAGGACAGGGCGGCAAATATGGCTACACCTTC
TRBV7-3	TRBD1	.	TRBJ2-1	CASSAGTGAYNEQFF	TGTGCCAGCAGCGCCGGGACAGGTGCCTACAATGAGCAGTTCTTC
TRBV5-1	.	.	TRBJ2-5	CASSLAGVPETQYF	TGCGCCAGCAGCTTGGCGGGGGTCCCAGAGACCCAGTACTTC
TRBV11-3	.	once	TRBJ2-2	CASSYQTGELFF	TGTGCCAGCAGCTATCAGACAGGGGAGCTGTTTTTT
TRBV6-5	.	.	TRBJ1-1	CASRPPGEMNTEAFF	TGTGCCAGCAGACCCCCAGGGGAAATGAACACTGAAGCTTTCTTT
TRBV28	TRBD1	.	TRBJ2-7	CASRRQGYEQYF	TGTGCCAGCAGAAGACAGGGCTACGAGCAGTACTTC
TRBV28	.	.	TRBJ1-2	CASRGTRGGGYTF	TGTGCCAGCAGGGGAACAAGGGGCGGCGGCTACACCTTC
TRBV29-1	.	once	TRBJ2-5	CSARGRIVETQYF	TGCAGCGCCCGAGGGCGAATAGTTGAGACCCAGTACTTC
TRBV27	TRBD1	.	TRBJ1-3	CASSPGTGLGNTIYF	TGTGCCAGCAGTCCAGGGACAGGGCTTGGAAACACCATATATTTT
TRBV5-5	TRBD1	once	TRBJ1-5	CASSWGTGNNQPQHF	TGTGCCAGCAGCTGGGGGACAGGGAACAATCAGCCCCAGCATTTT
TRBV30	.	.	TRBJ1-3	CAYQTGTSGNTIYF	TGTGCCTACCAAACAGGGACCTCTGGAAACACCATATATTTT
TRBV5-6	TRBD1	.	TRBJ2-1	CASSLQGSYNEQFF	TGTGCCAGCAGCCTACAGGGGTCCTACAATGAGCAGTTCTTC
TRBV6-5	TRBD1	.	TRBJ1-1	CASSATGDTEAFF	TGTGCCAGCAGTGCGACAGGGGACACTGAAGCTTTCTTT
TRBV30	.	.	TRBJ1-5	CAWALGTQNQPQHF	TGTGCCTGGGCCCTCGGGACACAAAATCAGCCCCAGCATTTT
TRBV6-5	TRBD1	.	TRBJ2-7	CASSGRQGLYEQYF	TGTGCCAGCAGTGGACGACAGGGCCTATACGAGCAGTACTTC
TRBV4-1	TRBD1	.	TRBJ1-2	CASSQDRDRGYGYTF	TGCGCCAGCAGCCAAGACCGGGACAGAGGATATGGCTACACCTTC
TRBV9	.	.	TRBJ1-1	CASSVAWSGGPNTEAFF	TGTGCCAGCAGCGTAGCTTGGTCGGGAGGACCGAACACTGAAGCTTTCTTT
TRBV27	.	.	TRBJ2-5	CASSFSLLETQYF	TGTGCCAGCAGTTTCTCTCTACTAGAGACCCAGTACTTC
TRBV29-1	TRBD1	.	TRBJ1-4	CSVGILSDREGEKLFF	TGCAGCGTTGGTATATTGAGTGACAGGGAAGGTGAAAAACTGTTTTTT
TRBV5-1	TRBD1	.	TRBJ1-2	CASRPPGQAIDGYTF	TGCGCCAGCAGGCCACCGGGACAGGCAATAGATGGCTACACCTTC
TRBV25-1	.	.	TRBJ2-7	CASSESWYEQYF	TGTGCCAGCAGTGAAAGCTGGTACGAGCAGTACTTC
TRBV10-3	TRBD1	.	TRBJ2-1	CAIKGDRGDNEQFF	TGTGCCATCAAGGGGGACAGGGGGGACAATGAGCAGTTCTTC
TRBV7-9	.	.	TRBJ1-1	CASSLGGGEARTEAFF	TGTGCCAGCAGCTTAGGGGGCGGAGAGGCACGCACTGAAGCTTTCTTT
TRBV4-1	.	.	TRBJ1-1	CASSQDEGGYTEAFF	TGCGCCAGCAGCCAAGACGAAGGGGGTTACACTGAAGCTTTCTTT
TRBV11-1	.	.	TRBJ1-4	CASSRNRDQKLFF	TGTGCCAGCAGCCGGAACAGGGATCAAAAACTGTTTTTT
TRBV6-1	.	.	TRBJ1-1	CAIFVGPTGSTEAFF	TGTGCCATCTTTGTGGGGCCGACAGGATCCACTGAAGCTTTCTTT